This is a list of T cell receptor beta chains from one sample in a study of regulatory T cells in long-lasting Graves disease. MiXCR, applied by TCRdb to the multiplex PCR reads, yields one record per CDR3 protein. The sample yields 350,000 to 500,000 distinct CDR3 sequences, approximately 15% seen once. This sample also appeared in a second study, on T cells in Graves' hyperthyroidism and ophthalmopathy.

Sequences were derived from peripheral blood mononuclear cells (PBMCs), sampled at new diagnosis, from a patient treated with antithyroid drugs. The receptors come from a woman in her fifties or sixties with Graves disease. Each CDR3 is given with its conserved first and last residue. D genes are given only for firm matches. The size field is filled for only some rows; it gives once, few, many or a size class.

CDR3: CASSSTANTEAFF; DNA: TGTGCCAGCAGCTCTACAGCGAACACTGAAGCTTTCTTT; D: .; size: many; J: TRBJ1-1; length: 13; V: TRBV5-1
CDR3: CASSYSGAGLGNQPQHF; DNA: TGTGCCAGCAGTTACTCAGGGGCAGGGTTGGGCAATCAGCCCCAGCATTTT; D: .; size: many; J: TRBJ1-5; length: 17; V: TRBV6-2/TRBV6-3
CDR3: CSVGRRLVNNEQFF; DNA: TGCAGCGTTGGACGGCGCCTCGTAAACAATGAGCAGTTCTTC; D: .; size: few; J: TRBJ2-1; length: 14; V: TRBV29-1
CDR3: CASSLKPGDGYTF; DNA: TGTGCCAGCAGTTTAAAGCCCGGAGATGGCTACACCTTC; D: .; size: many; J: TRBJ1-2; length: 13; V: TRBV27
CDR3: CSASIGAGGKTQYF; DNA: TGCAGTGCTAGCATTGGGGCAGGGGGGAAGACCCAGTACTTC; D: .; size: many; J: TRBJ2-5; length: 14; V: TRBV20-1
CDR3: CASSLAWGAGELFF; DNA: TGTGCCAGCAGCTTAGCGTGGGGGGCCGGGGAGCTGTTTTTT; D: .; size: few; J: TRBJ2-2; length: 14; V: TRBV7-2
CDR3: CAWSLARLAGEQFF; DNA: TGTGCCTGGAGTCTCGCCAGGCTAGCGGGAGAGCAGTTCTTC; D: TRBD2; size: .; J: TRBJ2-1; length: 14; V: TRBV30
CDR3: CASSYGTSSGRIHEQYF; DNA: TGTGCCAGCAGTTATGGGACTAGTAGCGGGAGAATCCACGAGCAGTACTTC; D: TRBD2; size: many; J: TRBJ2-7; length: 17; V: TRBV6-2/TRBV6-3
CDR3: CASSLDFGVNQPQHF; DNA: TGTGCCAGCAGCTTAGATTTCGGAGTTAATCAGCCCCAGCATTTT; D: .; size: many; J: TRBJ1-5; length: 15; V: TRBV11-2
CDR3: CASSPPRTYNEQFF; DNA: TGTGCCAGCTCACCACCGCGAACGTACAATGAGCAGTTCTTC; D: .; size: many; J: TRBJ2-1; length: 14; V: TRBV18
CDR3: CAISERSSGSRETQYF; DNA: TGTGCCATCAGTGAGAGGTCTAGCGGGAGCAGAGAGACCCAGTACTTC; D: TRBD2; size: few; J: TRBJ2-5; length: 16; V: TRBV6-1
CDR3: CASSLGVGTDGELFF; DNA: TGTGCCAGCAGCCTAGGTGTAGGGACGGACGGGGAGCTGTTTTTT; D: .; size: many; J: TRBJ2-2; length: 15; V: TRBV12-3/TRBV12-4
CDR3: CASSLDGSFYYGYTF; DNA: TGTGCCAGCAGCTTAGATGGGAGTTTTTACTATGGCTACACCTTC; D: .; size: many; J: TRBJ1-2; length: 15; V: TRBV11-2
CDR3: CASKLAGVSGELFF; DNA: TGTGCCAGCAAACTAGCGGGAGTATCCGGGGAGCTGTTTTTT; D: TRBD2; size: many; J: TRBJ2-2; length: 14; V: TRBV6-1
CDR3: CASRSGLAGGQETQYF; DNA: TGCGCCAGCAGATCTGGACTAGCGGGAGGGCAAGAGACCCAGTACTTC; D: TRBD2; size: .; J: TRBJ2-5; length: 16; V: TRBV5-1
CDR3: CASSSPSGTGEWYNEQFF; DNA: TGTGCCAGCAGTTCACCGTCCGGGACAGGGGAATGGTACAATGAGCAGTTCTTC; D: TRBD1; size: few; J: TRBJ2-1; length: 18; V: TRBV27
CDR3: CASSVDEDREQYF; DNA: TGTGCCAGCAGCGTAGATGAGGACAGAGAGCAGTACTTC; D: .; size: once; J: TRBJ2-7; length: 13; V: TRBV9
CDR3: CASSEEWDRALPHSPLHF; DNA: TGTGCCAGCAGTGAGGAGTGGGACAGGGCACTGCCGCATTCACCCCTCCACTTT; D: TRBD1; size: .; J: TRBJ1-6; length: 18; V: TRBV25-1
CDR3: CASRGLGVSSYNEQFF; DNA: TGTGCCAGCAGGGGACTAGGAGTAAGCTCCTACAATGAGCAGTTCTTC; D: TRBD2; size: many; J: TRBJ2-1; length: 16; V: TRBV12-3/TRBV12-4
CDR3: CASSSLPRTSWVDTQYF; DNA: TGTGCCAGCAGCTCTCTACCCCGGACTAGTTGGGTAGATACGCAGTATTTT; D: TRBD2; size: few; J: TRBJ2-3; length: 17; V: TRBV5-6
CDR3: CASSATGQENTGELFF; DNA: TGCGCCAGCAGCGCCACGGGACAGGAAAACACCGGGGAGCTGTTTTTT; D: TRBD1; size: many; J: TRBJ2-2; length: 16; V: TRBV5-1
CDR3: CASSLPHSAPDTQYF; DNA: TGTGCCAGCAGCTTGCCTCATTCCGCCCCAGATACGCAGTATTTT; D: .; size: many; J: TRBJ2-3; length: 15; V: TRBV5-8
CDR3: CASSLATSPGEKLFF; DNA: TGTGCCAGCAGCTTAGCAACCTCCCCGGGCGAAAAACTGTTTTTT; D: .; size: .; J: TRBJ1-4; length: 15; V: TRBV7-6
CDR3: CASSRENLLAGGNTGELFF; DNA: TGTGCCAGCAGCCGCGAAAACCTACTAGCGGGAGGGAACACCGGGGAGCTGTTTTTT; D: TRBD2; size: .; J: TRBJ2-2; length: 19; V: TRBV7-2
CDR3: CASTFPGGRIADTQYF; DNA: TGTGCCAGCACCTTCCCTGGGGGGAGGATCGCAGATACGCAGTATTTT; D: .; size: many; J: TRBJ2-3; length: 16; V: TRBV5-6
CDR3: CASSPDGIIYGYTF; DNA: TGTGCCAGCAGCCCAGACGGAATAATCTATGGCTACACCTTC; D: .; size: once; J: TRBJ1-2; length: 14; V: TRBV11-2
CDR3: CSARGGTSGSPDTQYF; DNA: TGCAGTGCTAGAGGGGGGACTAGCGGGAGCCCAGATACGCAGTATTTT; D: TRBD2; size: many; J: TRBJ2-3; length: 16; V: TRBV20-1
CDR3: CASSIAQGQPQHF; DNA: TGTGCCAGTAGTATAGCTCAGGGTCAGCCCCAGCATTTT; D: .; size: .; J: TRBJ1-5; length: 13; V: TRBV19
CDR3: CASSLTGSGEAFF; DNA: TGTGCCAGCTCACTTACAGGGAGTGGTGAAGCTTTCTTT; D: .; size: many; J: TRBJ1-1; length: 13; V: TRBV18
CDR3: CASSLGLAVQETQYF; DNA: TGTGCCAGCAGCTTAGGACTAGCGGTCCAAGAGACCCAGTACTTC; D: TRBD2; size: many; J: TRBJ2-5; length: 15; V: TRBV7-3
CDR3: CASRETGGSPLHF; DNA: TGTGCCAGCAGGGAGACAGGGGGTTCACCCCTCCACTTT; D: TRBD1; size: .; J: TRBJ1-6; length: 13; V: TRBV2
CDR3: CASSPGTGDMVDIQYF; DNA: TGTGCCAGCTCACCCGGGACAGGGGATATGGTAGACATTCAGTACTTC; D: TRBD1; size: few; J: TRBJ2-4; length: 16; V: TRBV18
CDR3: CASSLSRGAYEQYF; DNA: TGTGCCAGCAGTTTATCTCGGGGAGCCTACGAGCAGTACTTC; D: .; size: many; J: TRBJ2-7; length: 14; V: TRBV27
CDR3: CASTNTGSYNSPLHF; DNA: TGTGCCAGCACCAACACAGGCTCCTATAATTCACCCCTCCACTTT; D: .; size: few; J: TRBJ1-6; length: 15; V: TRBV27
CDR3: CASSSVGASVVGNEQFF; DNA: TGTGCCAGCAGTTCAGTAGGGGCTAGTGTGGTGGGGAATGAGCAGTTCTTC; D: .; size: few; J: TRBJ2-1; length: 17; V: TRBV28